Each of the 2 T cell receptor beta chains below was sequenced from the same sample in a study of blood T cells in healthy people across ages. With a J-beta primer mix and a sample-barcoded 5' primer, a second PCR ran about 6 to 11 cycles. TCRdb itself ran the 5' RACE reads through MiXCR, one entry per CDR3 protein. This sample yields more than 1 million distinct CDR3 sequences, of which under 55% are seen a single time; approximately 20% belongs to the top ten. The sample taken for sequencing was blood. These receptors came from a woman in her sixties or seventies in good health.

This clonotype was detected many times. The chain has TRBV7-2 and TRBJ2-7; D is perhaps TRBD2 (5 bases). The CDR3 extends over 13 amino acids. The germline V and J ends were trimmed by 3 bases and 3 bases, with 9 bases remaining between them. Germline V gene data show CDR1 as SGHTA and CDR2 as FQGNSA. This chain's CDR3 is CASSFGVLYEQYF. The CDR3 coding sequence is TGTGCCAGCAGCTTCGGGGTTCTCTACGAGCAGTACTTC.

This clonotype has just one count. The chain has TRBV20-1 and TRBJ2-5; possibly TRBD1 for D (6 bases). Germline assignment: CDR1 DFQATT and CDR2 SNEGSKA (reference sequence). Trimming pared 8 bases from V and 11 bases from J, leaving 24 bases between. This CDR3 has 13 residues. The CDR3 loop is CSTNRDTYNEQYF. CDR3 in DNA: TGCAGTACCAACCGGGACACTTACAATGAGCAGTACTTC.